Listed here is a single T cell receptor beta chain. Its antigen remains unidentified. The sample is drawn from a study of cytomegalovirus exposure and HLA in healthy donors. Findings and caveats of the study: The authors reported that TCR beta sequences could predict HLA-A and HLA-B alleles. These predictions were accurate for most subjects in the first cohort.

A multiplex PCR was run with 60 Vbeta primers and 13 Jbeta primers. Sequencing used immunoSEQ multiplex PCR; TCRdb keeps in-frame clones, though not all of them. Of more than 85,000 clones listed, around 84% were seen once; the top ten hold 1% to 1.5%. V lost 5 bases to trimming and J lost 0 bases, with 13 bases between them. The CDR3 sequence is 15 residues long. The V gene's germline CDR1 is SEHNR and CDR2 FQNEAQ (reference sequence). The receptor comes from a man aged 25-45 years in good health and CMV-seronegative. This chain joins TRBV7-9 and TRBJ1-2; unclear D gene. Sequenced sample: PBMCs. The CDR3, as DNA: TGTGCCAGCAGCCTCCCCACGGGTCCTAACTATGGCTACACCTTC. Its translation is CASSLPTGPNYGYTF.